Listed here are 21 T cell receptor beta chains from one sample, sequenced in a study of early T cells in non-severe SARS-CoV-2 infection. One entry per CDR3 protein, called by TCRdb with MiXCR from the 5' RACE reads. The sample holds some 30,000 distinct CDR3 sequences; 4.6% are singletons and the top ten take over 10%. The source material was whole blood. These receptors came from an adult who was a healthcare worker with PCR-confirmed SARS-CoV-2 infection or an uninfected control (not recorded which).

This chain connects TRBV19 to TRBJ2-1; possible D gene TRBD2, 5 bases. CDR1 is LNHDA, CDR2 SQIVND, per germline (reference sequence). The V gene lost 1 base and the J gene lost 9 bases, with 7 bases spanning the gap. The CDR3 runs 12 residues. CDR3 DNA: TGTGCCAGTAGTATAGGAGAGGGTGAGCAGTTCTTC. Protein sequence: CASSIGEGEQFF.

Many counts were recorded for this clonotype. The CDR3 DNA is TGTGCCAGCAGCCCACTTGGGACAGGGGGCTACGAAGAGACCCAGTACTTC. The encoded protein is CASSPLGTGGYEETQYF. The chain joins TRBV6-2 or TRBV6-3 to TRBJ2-5; 12 bases are shared with TRBD1. V dropped 6 bases and J dropped 3; count of bases not matched to a gene: 11. Germline V CDR1 and CDR2: MNHEY, SVGEGT. The CDR3 runs 17 residues.

This clonotype was picked up many times. The V gene is TRBV6-5, the J gene TRBJ1-6, with D unclear. Germline V gives CDR1 MNHEY, CDR2 SVGAGI. V shed 5 bases and J shed 13 bases, with 15 bases lying between them. This CDR3 comprises 13 residues. In DNA form, the CDR3 reads TGTGCCAGCAGTGGACGAGGTCCGAGGCCCCTCCACTTT. Protein: CASSGRGPRPLHF.

This clonotype appeared many times. V is TRBV10-2 and J is TRBJ1-1, with D unclear. The CDR3 spans 18 residues. The ends were cut back, 1 base at V and 0 bases at J, with 18 bases in the middle. Germline V lookup: CDR1 WSHSY, CDR2 SAAADI. The CDR3 DNA is TGCGCCAGCAGTGAGTTCCCCCCGAGCCTCCTCATGAACACTGAAGCTTTCTTT. As protein: CASSEFPPSLLMNTEAFF.

This clonotype was observed at least ten times. The CDR3 here is CASSVGDFPGELFF. CDR3 coding DNA: TGCGCCAGCAGTGTAGGGGATTTCCCCGGGGAGCTGTTTTTT. V is TRBV10-2 and J is TRBJ2-2; tentative D call: TRBD1 (5 bases). CDR1 and CDR2 from the germline V gene are WSHSY and SAAADI. V lost 4 bases and J lost 6, with 12 bases in between. The CDR3 extends over 14 amino acids.

This clonotype was found many times. This rearrangement joins TRBV11-2 to TRBJ2-1; no definite D call. Trimming took 3 bases from V and 10 from J, leaving 10 bases between them. CDR1 and CDR2 from the germline V gene are SGHAT and FQNNGV. The CDR3 length is 12 residues. Here the CDR3 reads CASSLVGNEQFF. DNA of the CDR3: TGTGCCAGCAGCTTGGTGGGAAACGAGCAGTTCTTC.

This clonotype has a count of ten or more. The chain is built from TRBV28 and TRBJ2-1; 7 bases match TRBD1. The length of the CDR3 is 14 residues. V was clipped by 9 bases and J by 7 bases; unmatched bases: 12. Germline V gene sequence: CDR1 MDHEN, CDR2 SYDVKM. The CDR3 DNA sequence: TGTGCCAGTACCCCGGGACAGTTACGGAATGAGCAGTTCTTC. Residues: CASTPGQLRNEQFF.

This clonotype was seen ten or more times. The rearrangement joins TRBV11-2 to TRBJ2-7; D tentatively reads TRBD1 or TRBD2 (5 bases each). V was cut by 6 bases and J by 3 bases, with 18 bases left in between. This CDR3 has 15 amino acids. The germline CDR1 and CDR2 sequences are SGHAT and FQNNGV. The CDR3 here is CASRAGTIVHYEQYF. CDR3 bases: TGTGCCAGCAGGGCCGGGACCATAGTACACTACGAGCAGTACTTC.

The V call is TRBV12-3 or TRBV12-4, the J call TRBJ1-1; D gene uncertain. The V gene lost 3 bases and the J gene lost 4 bases, with 6 bases spanning the gap. The CDR3 sequence is 12 residues long. In DNA form, the CDR3 reads TGTGCCAGCAGTTTTGTTGGCACTGAAGCTTTCTTT. Protein product: CASSFVGTEAFF.

There are many counts of this clonotype. This chain uses TRBV3-1 with TRBJ1-2; the match to TRBD1 covers 8 bases. This CDR3 is 14 amino acids long. V lost 4 bases, J lost 8 bases, and 9 bases stayed unmatched. CDR1 and CDR2 from the germline V gene are LGHDT and YNNKEL (reference sequence). CDR3 nucleotide sequence: TGTGCCAGCAGCCGGGTTGACAGGGGCGAAGGCTACACCTTC. Protein product: CASSRVDRGEGYTF.

At least ten counts were recorded for this clonotype. The genes are TRBV7-9 and TRBJ2-7, with 7 positions matching TRBD2. After removal of 4 bases from V and 4 bases from J, the junction contained 7 bases not matched to a gene. The CDR3 extends over 14 amino acids. Germline V gene sequence: CDR1 SEHNR, CDR2 FQNEAQ (reference sequence). The CDR3 reads CASSSRDYGYEQYF. The CDR3 DNA sequence: TGTGCCAGCAGCTCCCGGGACTATGGGTACGAGCAGTACTTC.

This clonotype showed up many times. The junction shows a germline mismatch at one end, possibly a read error. V gene TRBV7-7 combines with J gene TRBJ2-1, with D maybe TRBD2 (6 bases). The CDR3 is made up of 13 amino acids. Germline values: CDR1 SSHAT, CDR2 FNYEAQ (reference sequence). The CDR3 region is CASSFGGYNEQFF. CDR3 nucleotides: TGTGCTAGCAGCTTCGGGGGTTACAATGAGCAGTTCTTC.

Ten or more counts support this clonotype. V is TRBV2 and J is TRBJ1-5, with D possibly matching TRBD1 (5 bases). V lost 4 bases and J lost 3, with 13 bases in between. The CDR3 is 15 amino acids. Germline V gives CDR1 SNHLY, CDR2 FYNNEI. The CDR3 loop is CASSVLGRDNQPQHF. Written as DNA, the CDR3 is TGTGCCAGCAGTGTTTTGGGACGGGACAATCAGCCCCAGCATTTT.

V usage is TRBV12-3 or TRBV12-4 and J usage is TRBJ1-1; D is possibly TRBD1 (6 bases). CDR3 length equals 16 residues. The V and J ends lost 4 bases and 2 bases respectively, with 17 bases between them. CDR3 DNA sequence: TGTGCCAGCAGTTCGGGACAATGGCAAAAAAACACTGAAGCTTTCTTT. This encodes CASSSGQWQKNTEAFF.

As concerns this clonotype: A read error may be the cause here, since a much bigger clone is one base away. As the CDR3 is not closed by the conserved phenylalanine or tryptophan, this likely results from a read error. This sequence joins TRBV12-3 or TRBV12-4 and TRBJ2-7, with D perhaps TRBD2 (6 bases). V was clipped by 0 bases and J by 0 bases, with 24 bases between them. This CDR3 has 20 amino acids. CDR3 sequence (DNA): TGTGCCAGCAGTTTAGCGCTAAATCCCTACCTGGCGGGAACCTCCTACGAGCAGTACTCC. Protein sequence: CASSLALNPYLAGTSYEQYS.

This clonotype has a count of ten or more. The chain combines TRBV3-1 with TRBJ2-5, with D tentatively TRBD2 (5 bases). The V gene lost 2 bases and the J gene lost 2 bases, with 24 bases spanning the gap. Germline V gene sequence: CDR1 LGHDT, CDR2 YNNKEL (reference sequence). The CDR3 spans 19 residues. The CDR3 sequence is CASSQIRSYVGERQETQYF. The CDR3 nucleotides are TGTGCCAGCAGCCAAATCCGATCGTATGTGGGAGAGAGGCAAGAGACCCAGTACTTC.

J is TRBJ1-1 and V is TRBV7-2; 8 nucleotides match TRBD1. Germline loops: CDR1 SGHTA, CDR2 FQGNSA. The CDR3 spans 18 residues. After removal of 4 bases from V and 4 bases from J, the junction contained 17 bases not matched to a gene. For the CDR3, the DNA is TGTGCCAGCAGCTCCCGGACAGGGTCCCTTTTAAGGGGCACTGAAGCTTTCTTT. It yields the protein CASSSRTGSLLRGTEAFF.

Sample share makes this clonotype medium-sized. The J gene is TRBJ2-3, the V gene TRBV6-1; 7 nucleotides align to TRBD1. The V gene's germline CDR1 is MNHNS and CDR2 SASEGT. V lost 1 base and J lost 4; bases outside the gene matches: 8. This CDR3 is built from 16 residues. CDR3 in amino acids: CASSEGGTAVADTQYF. CDR3 DNA sequence: TGTGCCAGCAGTGAAGGGGGGACAGCAGTGGCAGATACGCAGTATTTT.

This clonotype appeared many times. V usage is TRBV29-1 and J usage is TRBJ1-1; no firm D call. The V end was cut by 3 bases, the J end by 9 bases, with 14 bases between. CDR1 and CDR2 (germline): SQVTM, ANQGSEA. The CDR3 spans 12 residues. The CDR3 is CSVELGPAKAFF. CDR3 DNA: TGCAGCGTTGAGTTGGGCCCCGCGAAAGCTTTCTTT.

This clonotype was observed many times. This chain links TRBV20-1 with TRBJ2-1; D ambiguous. The germline V and J ends were trimmed by 3 bases and 4 bases, with 4 bases remaining between them. Germline V gene lookup returns CDR1 DFQATT and CDR2 SNEGSKA (reference sequence). CDR3 size: 11 residues. The CDR3 sequence is CSASRYNEQFF. In DNA, the CDR3 is TGCAGTGCTAGCCGGTACAATGAGCAGTTCTTC.

This clonotype was found many times. The CDR3, as DNA: TGCAGCGTCGGGACAGCAGATCAGCCCCAGCATTTT. Translation gives CSVGTADQPQHF. The chain uses TRBV29-1 and TRBJ1-5; 7 nucleotides align to TRBD1. The CDR3 is made up of 12 amino acids. The germline gives CDR1 SQVTM, CDR2 ANQGSEA. V dropped 6 bases and J dropped 5; count of bases not matched to a gene: 4.